The source of this TCR beta chain is a study of blood T cell repertoires in COVID-19. Looking at the study overall: The samples span acute and convalescent COVID-19 from the United States, Italy and Spain.

Sequencing used immunoSEQ multiplex PCR; TCRdb keeps in-frame clones, though not all of them. In the table there are around 140,000 clones, around 80% of which are singletons. In its sample, this clone was seen a few times. Cohort placement rested on clinical history that participants reported themselves. CDR1 MDHEN and CDR2 SYDVKM come from the germline V gene. The CDR3 has 15 amino acids. Trimming took off 2 bases at V and 5 bases at J, with 12 bases between the two ends. Material: PBMCs or T cells enriched from blood (not recorded which). The chain uses TRBV28 and TRBJ2-2; D ambiguous. This clonotype was sampled from a man between 35 and 55 years old with acute COVID-19. The CDR3 coding sequence is TGTGCCAGCAGTTTAATTTACGGTCGGACCGGGGAGCTGTTTTTT. This translates into CASSLIYGRTGELFF.